This T cell receptor beta chain appears in the sequencing data of a study of shared clonotypes between healthy human individuals. Study-level findings and limits: On the whole, naive subsets had larger estimated richness than memory subsets had.

Sequenced by immunoSEQ multiplex PCR; TCRdb stores in-frame clones only, minus some. The profile shows about 1.1 million clones, around three quarters of them singletons. Regarding this clone: Its antigen is unidentified.

The CDR3 length is 14 residues. The junction had 5 bases not matched to a gene; V was cut back by 3 bases and J by 3 bases. Germline-derived CDR1 and CDR2 are SGHDT and YYEEEE. This rearrangement joins TRBV5-6 to TRBJ2-7, with 8 bases aligning to TRBD1. The receptor was derived from a man younger than 35 in good health. Some clones in this sample may be carry-over from other donors' samples. What was sequenced was memory CD4+ T cells from PBMCs. Subset here: CD45RA-negative fraction. The CDR3 DNA reads TGTGCCAGCAGCTATACCAGGGGGCACTACGAGCAGTACTTC. Protein: CASSYTRGHYEQYF.